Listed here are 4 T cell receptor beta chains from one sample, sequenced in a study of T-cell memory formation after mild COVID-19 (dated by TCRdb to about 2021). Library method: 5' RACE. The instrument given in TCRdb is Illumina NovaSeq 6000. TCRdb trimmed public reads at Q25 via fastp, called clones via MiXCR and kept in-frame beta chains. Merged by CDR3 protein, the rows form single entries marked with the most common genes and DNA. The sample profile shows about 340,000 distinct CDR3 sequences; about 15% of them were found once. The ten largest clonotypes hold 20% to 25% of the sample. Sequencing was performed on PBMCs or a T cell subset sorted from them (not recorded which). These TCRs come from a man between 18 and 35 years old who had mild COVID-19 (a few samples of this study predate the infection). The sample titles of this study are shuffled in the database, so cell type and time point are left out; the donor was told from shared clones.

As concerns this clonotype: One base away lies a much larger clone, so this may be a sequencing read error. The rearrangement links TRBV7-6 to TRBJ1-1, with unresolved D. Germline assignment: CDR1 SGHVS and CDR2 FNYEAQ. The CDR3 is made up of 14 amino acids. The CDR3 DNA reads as TGTGCCGGCAGCTTAGGGCCCGGGAACACTGAAGCTTTCTTT. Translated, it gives CAGSLGPGNTEAFF.

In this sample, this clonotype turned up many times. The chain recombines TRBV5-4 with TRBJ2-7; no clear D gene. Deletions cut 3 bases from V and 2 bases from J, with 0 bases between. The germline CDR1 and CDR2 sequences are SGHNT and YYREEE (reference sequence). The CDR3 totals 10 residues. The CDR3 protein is CASSSYEQYV. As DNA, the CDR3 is TGTGCCAGCAGCTCCTACGAGCAGTACGTC.

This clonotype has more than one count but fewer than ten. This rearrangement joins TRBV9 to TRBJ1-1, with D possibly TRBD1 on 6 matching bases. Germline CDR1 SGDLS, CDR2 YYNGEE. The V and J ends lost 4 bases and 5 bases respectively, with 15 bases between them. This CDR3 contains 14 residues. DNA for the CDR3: TGTGCCAGCAGCCCAGAGGGGGATACGACTGAAGCTTTCTTT. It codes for CASSPEGDTTEAFF.

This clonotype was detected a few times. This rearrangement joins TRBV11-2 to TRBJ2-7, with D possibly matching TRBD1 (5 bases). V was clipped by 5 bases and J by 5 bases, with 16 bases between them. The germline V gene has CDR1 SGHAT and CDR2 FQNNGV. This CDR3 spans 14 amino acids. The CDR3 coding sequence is TGTGCCAGCAGCGCAGTACGCAGGGTGGACGAGCAGTACTTC. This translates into CASSAVRRVDEQYF.